This TCR beta chain was profiled in a study of tumor-infiltrating lymphocytes in primary liver carcinoma. J lost 0 bases, V lost 1 base, and 5 bases had no gene match. Germline CDR1 MGHRA, CDR2 YSYEKL. The CDR3 covers 16 residues. Researchers drew blood RNA from unsorted whole blood and extracted germline DNA as well. The investigators made TCR beta cDNA from around 530 ng total RNA, using a constant-region primer. Slightly modified ARM-PCR served as the procedure for the TCR beta libraries. These libraries came from three rounds of nested multiplex PCR. Researchers ran the first two PCR rounds for ten to eleven cycles each with TRBV1-TRBV30 forward primers and a C-beta reverse primer. TCRdb reprocessed the multiplex PCR reads with MiXCR, giving one entry per CDR3 protein. The sample lists some 190,000 distinct CDR3 sequences, less than 65% occurring once.

The sequenced sample consisted of peripheral blood. The TCR originated in a man in his forties with primary liver carcinoma and hepatitis B virus infection. This chain connects TRBV4-1 to TRBJ2-5; 7 bases fit TRBD2. The DNA for the CDR3 is TGCGCCAGCAGCCAAGTCCTGGGGGGGAACCAAGAGACCCAGTACTTC. This encodes CASSQVLGGNQETQYF.